This TCR beta chain was retrieved from a study of T cell repertoires in cytomegalovirus infection. Study overall: Well-studied HLA-B-restricted epitopes and recently identified HLA-C-restricted epitopes of CMV were both used in the study.

TCRdb ran MiXCR on the reads and lists one entry per CDR3 protein. The profile shows 600,000 to 700,000 distinct CDR3 sequences, 33% of them singletons. The study, taken as a whole, reports: CMV carriers having the relevant HLA were flagged by cumulative public TCR beta family frequency. It was HLA-C-restricted CMV-specific TCR beta clonotypes that dominated the response ex vivo.

The CDR3 sequence is 16 residues long. J was trimmed by 5 bases and V by 8 bases; bases with no gene match: 17. In regard to this clonotype: What it recognizes is unknown.

The chain joins TRBV12-3 or TRBV12-4 to TRBJ1-2; TRBD1 matches at 7 bases. The sequence was obtained from a human donor in good health (CMV status not recorded). Some clones in this sample may be carry-over from other donors' samples. Sequencing was performed on cultured PBMCs, taken from culture after CMV antigen stimulation. The CDR3 region is CASYSRTDGTDYGYTF. The CDR3 nucleotides are TGTGCCAGCTATTCTCGTACTGACGGGACAGATTATGGCTACACCTTC.